A selection of T cell receptor beta chains follows, all from one sample in a study of T cell repertoires in cytomegalovirus infection. Using its own MiXCR run on the reads, TCRdb lists one record per CDR3 protein. The sample consists of 200,000 to 300,000 distinct CDR3 sequences, roughly 10% of them appearing once. Sequencing was performed on PBMCs. The receptors stem from a human donor in good health (CMV status not recorded). Some clones in this sample may be carry-over from other donors' samples. Each CDR3 is given with its conserved first and last residue. The D gene is left open where the match is weak. Some rows have no size entry. The others give once, few or many, or a class for an expanded clone.

>TRBV7-2|-|TRBJ2-3|many
CASRLSADTQYF
TGTGCCAGCAGACTCTCGGCGGATACGCAGTATTTT
>TRBV12-3/TRBV12-4|-|TRBJ2-2|many
CASSFLSRSGELFF
TGTGCCAGCAGTTTTCTAAGCCGGTCCGGGGAGCTGTTTTTT
>TRBV7-2|-|TRBJ2-3|many
CASSIIRDRTDTQYF
TGTGCCAGCAGCATAATCCGGGACCGCACAGATACGCAGTATTTT
>TRBV19|-|TRBJ1-1|many
CASTLGRDDTEAFF
TGTGCCAGCACCTTAGGCAGGGACGACACTGAAGCTTTCTTT
>TRBV12-3/TRBV12-4|TRBD1|TRBJ1-3|many
CASSWTGGAGNTIYF
TGTGCCAGCAGTTGGACAGGGGGAGCTGGAAACACCATATATTTT
>TRBV7-2|TRBD2|TRBJ2-5|many
CASSSPGLAASGETQYF
TGTGCCAGCAGCTCCCCGGGACTAGCCGCCTCAGGGGAGACCCAGTACTTC
>TRBV7-2|-|TRBJ2-2|many
CASSAQQGTGELFF
TGTGCCAGCAGCGCCCAACAGGGAACCGGGGAGCTGTTTTTT
>TRBV7-2|-|TRBJ1-5|many
CASSPGLFDSNQPQHF
TGTGCCAGCAGCCCGGGACTTTTTGATAGCAATCAGCCCCAGCATTTT
>TRBV7-9|TRBD1|TRBJ2-3|many
CASSPRTGGYTDTQYF
TGTGCCAGCAGCCCCCGGACAGGGGGGTACACAGATACGCAGTATTTT
>TRBV19|-|TRBJ1-1|few
CASSIYMNTEAFF
TGTGCCAGTAGTATTTACATGAACACTGAAGCTTTCTTT
>TRBV19|TRBD1|TRBJ1-6|-
CASSSFGTGAKNSPLHF
TGTGCCAGTTCAAGTTTCGGGACAGGGGCAAAGAATTCACCCCTCCACTTT
>TRBV7-9|-|TRBJ1-1|medium-sized
CASSYRLLEGDTEAFF
TGTGCCAGCAGCTACCGATTGTTAGAGGGAGACACTGAAGCTTTCTTT
>TRBV28|-|TRBJ2-2|many
CASSLLTGELFF
TGTGCCAGCAGTTTATTGACCGGGGAGCTGTTTTTT
>TRBV10-3|TRBD1|TRBJ2-7|-
CAISADRGSYEQYF
TGTGCCATCAGTGCCGACAGGGGGTCCTACGAGCAGTACTTC
>TRBV19|TRBD1|TRBJ2-2|many
CATSGQANTGELFF
TGTGCCACCTCAGGACAGGCGAACACCGGGGAGCTGTTTTTT
>TRBV14|-|TRBJ1-1|-
CASSQDVNTEAFF
TGTGCCAGCAGCCAAGACGTCAACACTGAAGCTTTCTTT
>TRBV7-8|TRBD1|TRBJ1-5|many
CASSLRRTGDNQPQHF
TGTGCCAGCAGCTTAAGGCGGACAGGGGACAATCAGCCCCAGCATTTT